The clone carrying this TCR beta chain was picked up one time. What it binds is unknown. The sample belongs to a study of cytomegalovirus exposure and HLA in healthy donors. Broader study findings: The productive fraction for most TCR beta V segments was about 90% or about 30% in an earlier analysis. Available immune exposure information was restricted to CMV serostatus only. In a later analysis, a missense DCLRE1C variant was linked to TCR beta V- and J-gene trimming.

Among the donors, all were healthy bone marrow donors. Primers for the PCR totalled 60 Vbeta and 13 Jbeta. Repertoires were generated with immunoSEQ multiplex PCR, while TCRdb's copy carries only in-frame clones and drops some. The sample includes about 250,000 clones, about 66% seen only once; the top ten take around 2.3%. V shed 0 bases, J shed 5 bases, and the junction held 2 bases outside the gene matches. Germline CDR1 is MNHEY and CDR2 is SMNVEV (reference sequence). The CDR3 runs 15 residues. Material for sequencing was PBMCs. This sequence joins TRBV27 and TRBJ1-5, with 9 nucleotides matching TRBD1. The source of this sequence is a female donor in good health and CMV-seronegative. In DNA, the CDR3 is TGTGCCAGCAGTTTATCGGACAGGGGTCATCAGCCCCAGCATTTT. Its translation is CASSLSDRGHQPQHF.